Following are 6 T cell receptor beta chains from one sample sequenced in a study of T cell repertoires in cytomegalovirus infection. Via MiXCR, TCRdb re-called the reads, giving one row per CDR3 protein. In the table there are around 130,000 distinct CDR3 sequences, almost 9% of which are singletons. The sequenced material came from PBMCs. The receptors originated from a human donor in good health (CMV status not recorded). Some clones in this sample may be carry-over from other donors' samples.

This clonotype was seen ten or more times. The chain recombines TRBV11-1 with TRBJ1-1; D is unresolved. Germline-derived CDR1 and CDR2 are SGHAT and FQDESV (reference sequence). V lost 5 bases to trimming and J lost 1 base, with 8 bases between them. This CDR3 comprises 13 residues. The CDR3 nucleotides read TGTGCCAGCAGCATAAACAGGAACACTGAAGCTTTCTTT. Its protein product is CASSINRNTEAFF.

This clonotype was recorded many times. The J gene is TRBJ2-7, the V gene TRBV28; D not resolved. This CDR3 has 13 amino acids. Germline-derived CDR1 and CDR2 are MDHEN and SYDVKM. V was pared by 7 bases and J by 3 bases, with 13 bases between. CDR3 residues: CASTPPGRYEQYF. The DNA for the CDR3 is TGTGCCAGCACCCCTCCCGGTCGCTACGAGCAGTACTTC.

Many counts were recorded for this clonotype. The V and J genes are TRBV6-1 and TRBJ2-3; a possible D gene is TRBD1 (6 bases). CDR1 and CDR2 (germline): MNHNS, SASEGT. Trimming took off 2 bases at V and 6 bases at J, with 15 bases between the two ends. The CDR3 consists of 15 residues. CDR3 sequence: CASSELPGGDDTQYF. In nucleotides, the CDR3 is TGTGCCAGCAGTGAATTGCCTGGGGGCGACGATACGCAGTATTTT.

This clonotype was counted ten times or more. The chain is built from TRBV7-8 and TRBJ1-5, with D maybe TRBD1 (5 bases). The CDR3 runs 14 residues. CDR1 SGHVS and CDR2 FQNEAQ come from the germline V gene. V was cut by 7 bases and J by 9 bases, with 19 bases left in between. CDR3 protein: CASTPGTGQRPQHF. The CDR3 nucleotides read TGTGCCAGCACCCCGGGGACGGGGCAACGGCCCCAGCATTTT. Looking up the rest from reference TRBV7-8 and TRBJ1-5 gives the full variable domain: GAGVSQSPRYKVAKRGQDVALRCDPISGHVSLFWYQQALGQGPEFLTYFQNEAQLDKSGLPSDRFFAERPEGSVSTLKIQRTQQEDSAVYLCASTPGTGQRPQHFGDGTRLSIL.

This clonotype occurred many times. V gene TRBV7-2 combines with J gene TRBJ2-7; TRBD1 matches 9 bases. Trimming took 6 bases from V and 7 from J; bases not matched to a gene: 10. In germline, CDR1 is SGHTA, CDR2 FQGNSA. The CDR3 consists of 14 residues. CDR3 in amino acids: CASSITGQGREQYF. The DNA of the CDR3 is TGTGCCAGCAGTATAACGGGACAGGGTAGGGAGCAGTACTTC.

This clonotype was counted between two and nine times. This rearrangement joins TRBV3-1 to TRBJ1-5; D is undetermined. The V end was cut by 0 bases, the J end by 5 bases, with 8 bases between. The CDR3 covers 14 residues. Looked up from germline, CDR1 is LGHDT and CDR2 is YNNKEL (reference sequence). The CDR3 DNA is TGTGCCAGCAGCCAAGATCTCATGGATCAGCCCCAGCATTTT. Its translation is CASSQDLMDQPQHF. Full variable domain (rest looked up from reference TRBV3-1 and TRBJ1-5): DTAVSQTPKYLVTQMGNDKSIKCEQNLGHDTMYWYKQDSKKFLKIMFSYNNKELIINETVPNRFSPKSPDKAHLNLHINSLELGDSAVYFCASSQDLMDQPQHFGDGTRLSIL.